The rows below give T cell receptor beta chains drawn from one sample of a study of OX40 agonist ivuxolimab in advanced cancers. Using immunoSEQ multiplex PCR, the repertoire was profiled, and TCRdb retains in-frame clones only, with some absent. The sample yields 50,000 or so clones, 90% to 95% seen once. The sample was CD4+ or CD8+ T cells sorted from blood, taken in a trial of the OX40 agonist ivuxolimab. These receptors were taken from an adult with an advanced solid tumor such as melanoma, head and neck, liver or kidney cancer. Each CDR3 is given with its conserved first and last residue. A D gene is named only where the DNA matches it firmly. Clone size is not always given. Where it is, it says once, few, many or a class for expanded clones.

d_call	clone_size	v_call	j_call	cdr3_nt	cdr3_aa
TRBD1	-	TRBV6-5	TRBJ1-5	TGTGCCAGCAGTTCCGGACAGGGAAGCCAGCCCCAGCATTTT	CASSSGQGSQPQHF
-	few	TRBV5-6	TRBJ1-1	TGTGCCAGCAGCTGGGGTTACACTGAAGCTTTCTTT	CASSWGYTEAFF
-	-	TRBV4-2	TRBJ2-1	TGTGCCAGCAGCCATAAGACGACAGGCTACTACAATGAGCAGTTCTTC	CASSHKTTGYYNEQFF
TRBD1	-	TRBV15	TRBJ1-2	TGTGCCACCAGCAGAGGGGCCGGGACAGGGATCGACTACACCTTC	CATSRGAGTGIDYTF
-	-	TRBV10-2	TRBJ2-5	TGCGCCAGCAGAATGTTCGCTAGCTTCATCTCCCAAGAGACCCAGTACTTC	CASRMFASFISQETQYF
-	-	TRBV6-5	TRBJ1-2	TGTGCCAGCAGTTACGGAGAGGGCTTAGGGTATGGCTACACCTTC	CASSYGEGLGYGYTF
TRBD1	-	TRBV5-1	TRBJ2-3	TGCGCCAGCAGCTTCGACGATCAATGGACAGGGTTGGGCACAGATACGCAGTATTTT	CASSFDDQWTGLGTDTQYF
-	-	TRBV7-9	TRBJ1-1	TGTGCCAGCAGCTTAGTGGGGGCCCCCGCGAACACTGAAGCTTTCTTT	CASSLVGAPANTEAFF
TRBD1	once	TRBV7-9	TRBJ2-5	TGTGCCAGCAGGGCGGGACAGGGCGAGGAGACCCAGTACTTC	CASRAGQGEETQYF
-	-	TRBV7-9	TRBJ2-5	TGTGCCAGCAGCTTTCAGGAGACCCAGTACTTC	CASSFQETQYF
-	-	TRBV25-1	TRBJ2-3	TGTGCCAGCAGTGAGTCTCGGACGTCACTAAATACAGATACGCAGTATTTT	CASSESRTSLNTDTQYF
TRBD2	-	TRBV15	TRBJ2-3	TGTGCCACCACGCGGGAGGGCCAGGGCACAGATACGCAGTATTTT	CATTREGQGTDTQYF
TRBD1	-	TRBV15	TRBJ2-1	TGTGCCACCAGGGATTCAGGGGGCCGGAATGAGCAGTTCTTC	CATRDSGGRNEQFF
-	-	TRBV25-1	TRBJ2-2	TGTGCCATCCTAAATGGGGACACCGGGGAGCTGTTTTTT	CAILNGDTGELFF
-	-	TRBV4-3	TRBJ2-3	TGCGCCAGCAGCCAAGGAGTAGCAGCGGCTTTCACAGATACGCAGTATTTT	CASSQGVAAAFTDTQYF
-	-	TRBV28	TRBJ2-7	TGTGCCAGCACTTTAGGGAGTCCCTACGAGCAGTACTTC	CASTLGSPYEQYF
-	-	TRBV9	TRBJ2-1	TGTGCCAGCAGCGTAGCTCCGACAAGGGGCAATGAGCAGTTCTTC	CASSVAPTRGNEQFF
TRBD2	-	TRBV4-2	TRBJ2-1	TGTGCCAGCAGCCAAGCTAGCGGGGGCTACAGTGAGCAGTTCTTC	CASSQASGGYSEQFF
-	-	TRBV7-2	TRBJ2-7	TGTGCCAGCAGCGCAACACCGGCGGTTAGGTACGAGCAGTACTTC	CASSATPAVRYEQYF
-	-	TRBV7-9	TRBJ2-7	TGTGCCAGCAGCTTGACAAGCGGAAACTACGAGCAGTACTTC	CASSLTSGNYEQYF
TRBD2	once	TRBV28	TRBJ2-5	TGTGCCAGCAGTTCTACTAGCGCAGGCGTCCGGACCCAGTACTTC	CASSSTSAGVRTQYF
-	once	TRBV18	TRBJ1-2	TGTGCCAGCTCACGAAGGTATAGAGGGGGCTACACCTTC	CASSRRYRGGYTF
-	-	TRBV19	TRBJ1-5	TGTGCCAGTAGTATACCGAAGGAGTCCCGGGCGGAGCCCCAGCATTTT	CASSIPKESRAEPQHF
TRBD1	-	TRBV7-8	TRBJ2-7	TGTGCCAGCAGCACACAGGGGGTCTCCTACGAGCAGTACTTC	CASSTQGVSYEQYF
TRBD1	-	TRBV29-1	TRBJ2-5	TGCAGCGTTGGAGTGGGACAGCCCCAGTACTTC	CSVGVGQPQYF
-	-	TRBV7-2	TRBJ2-1	TGTGCCAGCAGTCCTCTGGCTTCCTACAATGAGCAGTTCTTC	CASSPLASYNEQFF
-	-	TRBV15	TRBJ2-5	TGTGCCACCAGCAGAGATCTCGGGACGGGGGAAGAGACCCAGTACTTC	CATSRDLGTGEETQYF
TRBD2	-	TRBV15	TRBJ2-7	TGTGCCACCAGTTGGCAGGGCGGGGGCTACGAGCAGTACTTC	CATSWQGGGYEQYF
TRBD1	once	TRBV11-2	TRBJ1-4	TGTGCCAGCAGTTTAACAGGGGGCGGAGATGAAAAACTGTTTTTT	CASSLTGGGDEKLFF
-	once	TRBV6-5	TRBJ2-3	TGTGCCAGCAGTTCCCGACAGGCGACTAGCACAGATACGCAGTATTTT	CASSSRQATSTDTQYF
-	-	TRBV7-2	TRBJ1-5	TGTGCCAGCAGCTTAGCGTTCGACACTCTAGATAGCAATCAGCCCCAGCATTTT	CASSLAFDTLDSNQPQHF
-	-	TRBV4-3	TRBJ2-1	TGCGCCAGCAGCCGGGGACTTATCCACTCCTACAATGAGCAGTTCTTC	CASSRGLIHSYNEQFF
-	-	TRBV28	TRBJ2-3	TGTGCCAGCAGTTTAGCAGATACGCAGTATTTT	CASSLADTQYF
-	-	TRBV9	TRBJ2-1	TGTGCCAGCAGCGTAGATGGGGAGCCCGTCTACAATGAGCAGTTCTTC	CASSVDGEPVYNEQFF
-	-	TRBV5-6	TRBJ1-4	TGTGCCAGCAGCTTTACCGGTAATGAAAAACTGTTTTTT	CASSFTGNEKLFF
TRBD2	-	TRBV19	TRBJ2-5	TGTGCCAGTAGTTTAGGTCTAGCGGGTCAAGAGACCCAGTACTTC	CASSLGLAGQETQYF
TRBD2	once	TRBV10-3	TRBJ2-5	TGTGCCATCAGTGAGACGAGGACTAGCGGGTACCAAGAGACCCAGTACTTC	CAISETRTSGYQETQYF
TRBD1	-	TRBV15	TRBJ2-6	TGTGCCACCAGCAGAATAGGGACAGGGGCTACTACTTTCCCCCTCTATCAGACTTTC	CATSRIGTGATTFPLYQTF
TRBD2	-	TRBV28	TRBJ2-1	TGTGCCAGCGGTTTGGGGGGGATCCCGGCAAATGAGCAGTTCTTC	CASGLGGIPANEQFF
-	-	TRBV7-9	TRBJ1-4	TGTGCCAGCAGCTTAGTACTGGACCCCCCAAATGAAAAACTGTTTTTT	CASSLVLDPPNEKLFF
-	-	TRBV27	TRBJ2-5	TGTGCCAGCAGTTTGTATAACCAAGAGACCCAGTACTTC	CASSLYNQETQYF
-	-	TRBV5-6	TRBJ2-7	TGTGCCAGCAGTTTGACGGCCTACGAGCAGTACTTC	CASSLTAYEQYF
-	-	TRBV9	TRBJ2-1	TGTGCCAGCAGCGTGAGCGGCGGGATGTACAATGAGCAGTTCTTC	CASSVSGGMYNEQFF
-	-	TRBV11-2	TRBJ2-7	TGTGCCAGCAGCTTAGGCACGGGGCTAGAGTACGAGCAGTACTTC	CASSLGTGLEYEQYF
-	-	TRBV10-2	TRBJ2-7	TGCGCCAGCACAAGCGCCGACTCCTACGAGCAGTACTTC	CASTSADSYEQYF
-	-	TRBV7-9	TRBJ2-7	TGTGCCAGCAGCTGGGGGGAAGGAGGAAACTCCTACGAGCAGTACTTC	CASSWGEGGNSYEQYF
-	once	TRBV6-5	TRBJ2-7	TGTGCCAGCAGTTACCCCAACGGGGACGGGACCTACGAGCAGTACTTC	CASSYPNGDGTYEQYF
-	few	TRBV9	TRBJ2-1	TGTGCCAGCAGCGTAGACGGCAACTACAATGAGCAGTTCTTC	CASSVDGNYNEQFF
TRBD1	-	TRBV7-3	TRBJ1-2	TGTGCCTCAGGGGGCGCGGAGGGCTACACCTTC	CASGGAEGYTF
TRBD2	-	TRBV9	TRBJ2-7	TGTGCCAGCAGCGGCCCAAGCGGGAGTGGTAGCGAGCAGTACTTC	CASSGPSGSGSEQYF
TRBD1	-	TRBV9	TRBJ2-7	TGTGCCAGCAGTGCAGTAGGGACAGGGGGAGACGAGCAGTACTTC	CASSAVGTGGDEQYF